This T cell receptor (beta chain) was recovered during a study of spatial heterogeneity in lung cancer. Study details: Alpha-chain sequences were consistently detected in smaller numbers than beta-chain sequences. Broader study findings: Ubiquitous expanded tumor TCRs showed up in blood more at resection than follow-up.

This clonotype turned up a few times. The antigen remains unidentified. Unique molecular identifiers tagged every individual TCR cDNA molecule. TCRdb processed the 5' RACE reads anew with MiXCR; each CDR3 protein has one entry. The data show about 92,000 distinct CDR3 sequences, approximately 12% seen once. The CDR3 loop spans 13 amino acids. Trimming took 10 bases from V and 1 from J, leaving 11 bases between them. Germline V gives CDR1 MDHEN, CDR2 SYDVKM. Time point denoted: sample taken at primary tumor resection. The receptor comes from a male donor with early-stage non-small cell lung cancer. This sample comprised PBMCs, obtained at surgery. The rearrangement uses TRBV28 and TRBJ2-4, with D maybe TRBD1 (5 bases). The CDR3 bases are TGTGCCACCACGACAGTCGCCAAAAACATTCAGTACTTC. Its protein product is CATTTVAKNIQYF. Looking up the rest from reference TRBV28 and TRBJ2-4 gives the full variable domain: DVKVTQSSRYLVKRTGEKVFLECVQDMDHENMFWYRQDPGLGLRLIYFSYDVKMKEKGDIPEGYSVSREKKERFSLILESASTNQTSMYLCATTTVAKNIQYFGAGTRLSVL.